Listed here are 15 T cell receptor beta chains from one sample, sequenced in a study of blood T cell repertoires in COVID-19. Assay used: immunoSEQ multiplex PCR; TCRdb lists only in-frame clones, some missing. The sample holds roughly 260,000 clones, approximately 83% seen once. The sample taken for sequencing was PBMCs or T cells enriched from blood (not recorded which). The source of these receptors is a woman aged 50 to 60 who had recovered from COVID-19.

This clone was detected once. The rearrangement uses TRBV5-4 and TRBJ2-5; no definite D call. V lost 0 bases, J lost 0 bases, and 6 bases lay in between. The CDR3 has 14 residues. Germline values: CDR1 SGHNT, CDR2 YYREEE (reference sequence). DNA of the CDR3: TGTGCCAGCAGCTTGGTACGGGACCAAGAGACCCAGTACTTC. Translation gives CASSLVRDQETQYF.

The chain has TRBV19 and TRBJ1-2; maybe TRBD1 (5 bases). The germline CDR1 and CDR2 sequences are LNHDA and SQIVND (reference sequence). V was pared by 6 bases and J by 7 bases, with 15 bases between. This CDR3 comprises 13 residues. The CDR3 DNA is TGTGCCAGTAGCACTCAGGGTCCGCGTGGCTACACCTTC. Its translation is CASSTQGPRGYTF. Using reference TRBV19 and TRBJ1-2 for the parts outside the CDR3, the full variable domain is DGGITQSPKYLFRKEGQNVTLSCEQNLNHDAMYWYRQDPGQGLRLIYYSQIVNDFQKGDIAEGYSVSREKKESFPLTVTSAQKNPTAFYLCASSTQGPRGYTFGSGTRLTVV.

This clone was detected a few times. This CDR3 reads CASIAGRTYQPQHF. The CDR3 nucleotides are TGTGCCAGCATTGCGGGTCGGACGTATCAGCCCCAGCATTTT. V is TRBV28 and J is TRBJ1-5; D is undetermined. Germline CDR1 reads MDHEN; CDR2 reads SYDVKM. The V and J ends lost 7 bases and 5 bases respectively, with 15 bases between them. The CDR3 has 14 residues.

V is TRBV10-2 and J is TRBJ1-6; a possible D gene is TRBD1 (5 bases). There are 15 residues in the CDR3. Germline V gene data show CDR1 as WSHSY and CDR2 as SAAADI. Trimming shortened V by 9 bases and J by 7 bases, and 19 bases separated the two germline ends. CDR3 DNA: TGCGCCAGTGCTCTGCAGGGACTGGGGAATTCACCCCTCCACTTT. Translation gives CASALQGLGNSPLHF.

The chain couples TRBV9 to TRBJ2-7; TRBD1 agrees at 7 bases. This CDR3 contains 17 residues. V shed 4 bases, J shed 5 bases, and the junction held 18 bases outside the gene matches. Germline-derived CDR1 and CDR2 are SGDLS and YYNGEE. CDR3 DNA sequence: TGTGCCAGCAGCAAACGACAGGGTGGAGTGCTCCAGGACGAGCAGTACTTC. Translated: CASSKRQGGVLQDEQYF.

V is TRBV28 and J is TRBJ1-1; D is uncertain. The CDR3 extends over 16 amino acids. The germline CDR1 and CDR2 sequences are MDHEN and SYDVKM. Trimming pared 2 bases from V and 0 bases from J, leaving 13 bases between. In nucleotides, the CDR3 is TGTGCCAGCAGTTTAGAAGCCCCTGAAGTGAACACTGAAGCTTTCTTT. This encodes CASSLEAPEVNTEAFF. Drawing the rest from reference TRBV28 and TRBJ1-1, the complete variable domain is DVKVTQSSRYLVKRTGEKVFLECVQDMDHENMFWYRQDPGLGLRLIYFSYDVKMKEKGDIPEGYSVSREKKERFSLILESASTNQTSMYLCASSLEAPEVNTEAFFGQGTRLTVV.

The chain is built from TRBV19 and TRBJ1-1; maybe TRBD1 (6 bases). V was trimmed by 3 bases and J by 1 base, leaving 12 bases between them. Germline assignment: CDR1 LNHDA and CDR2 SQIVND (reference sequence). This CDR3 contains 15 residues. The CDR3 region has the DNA TGTGCCAGTAGTATTAACAGGGTGCGGAACACTGAAGCTTTCTTT. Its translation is CASSINRVRNTEAFF.

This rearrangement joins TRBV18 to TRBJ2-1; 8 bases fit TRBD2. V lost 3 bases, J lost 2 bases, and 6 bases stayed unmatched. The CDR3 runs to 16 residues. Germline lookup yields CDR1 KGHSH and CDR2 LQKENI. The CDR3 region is CASSPEAGVTYNEQFF. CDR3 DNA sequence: TGTGCCAGCTCACCGGAAGCGGGAGTAACCTACAATGAGCAGTTCTTC.

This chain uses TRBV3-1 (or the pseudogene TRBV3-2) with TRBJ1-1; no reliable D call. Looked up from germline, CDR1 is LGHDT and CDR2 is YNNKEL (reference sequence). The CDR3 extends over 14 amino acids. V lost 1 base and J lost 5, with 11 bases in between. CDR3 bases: TGTGCCAGCAGCCAAGCTATAGGGAGGACTGAAGCTTTCTTT. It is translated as CASSQAIGRTEAFF.

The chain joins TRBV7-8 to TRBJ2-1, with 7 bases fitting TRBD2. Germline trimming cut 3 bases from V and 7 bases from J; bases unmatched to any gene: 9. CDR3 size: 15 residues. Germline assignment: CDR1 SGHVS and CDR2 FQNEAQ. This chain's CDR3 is CASSFGGSFGNEQFF. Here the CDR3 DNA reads TGTGCCAGCAGCTTTGGCGGGAGCTTTGGGAATGAGCAGTTCTTC. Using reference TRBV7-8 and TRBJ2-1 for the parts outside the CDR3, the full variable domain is GAGVSQSPRYKVAKRGQDVALRCDPISGHVSLFWYQQALGQGPEFLTYFQNEAQLDKSGLPSDRFFAERPEGSVSTLKIQRTQQEDSAVYLCASSFGGSFGNEQFFGPGTRLTVL.

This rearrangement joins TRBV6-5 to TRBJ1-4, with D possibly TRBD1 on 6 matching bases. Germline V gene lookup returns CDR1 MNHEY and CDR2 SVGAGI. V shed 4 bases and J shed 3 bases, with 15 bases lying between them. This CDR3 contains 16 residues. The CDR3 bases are TGTGCCAGCAGTTCCCAGGGGCGACCGTCTAATGAAAAACTGTTTTTT. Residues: CASSSQGRPSNEKLFF.

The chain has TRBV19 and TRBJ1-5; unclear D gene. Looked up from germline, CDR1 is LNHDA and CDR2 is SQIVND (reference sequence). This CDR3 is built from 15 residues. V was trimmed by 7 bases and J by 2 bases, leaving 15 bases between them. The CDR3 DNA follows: TGTGCCAGTAACCCGGGTTATGGAGGCAATCAGCCCCAGCATTTT. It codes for CASNPGYGGNQPQHF. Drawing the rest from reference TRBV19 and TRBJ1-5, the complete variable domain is DGGITQSPKYLFRKEGQNVTLSCEQNLNHDAMYWYRQDPGQGLRLIYYSQIVNDFQKGDIAEGYSVSREKKESFPLTVTSAQKNPTAFYLCASNPGYGGNQPQHFGDGTRLSIL.

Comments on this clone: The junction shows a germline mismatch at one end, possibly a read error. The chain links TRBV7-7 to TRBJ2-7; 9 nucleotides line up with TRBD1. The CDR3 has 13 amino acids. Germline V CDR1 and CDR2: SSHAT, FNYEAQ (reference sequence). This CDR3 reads CASSLDRGYEQYF. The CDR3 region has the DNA TGTGCTAGCAGTTTGGACAGGGGCTACGAGCAGTACTTC.

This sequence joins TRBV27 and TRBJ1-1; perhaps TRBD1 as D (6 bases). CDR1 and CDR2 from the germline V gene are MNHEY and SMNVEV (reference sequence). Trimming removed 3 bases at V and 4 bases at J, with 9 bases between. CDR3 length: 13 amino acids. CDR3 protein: CASSFIRGTEAFF. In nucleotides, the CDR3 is TGTGCCAGCAGTTTTATCAGGGGCACTGAAGCTTTCTTT.

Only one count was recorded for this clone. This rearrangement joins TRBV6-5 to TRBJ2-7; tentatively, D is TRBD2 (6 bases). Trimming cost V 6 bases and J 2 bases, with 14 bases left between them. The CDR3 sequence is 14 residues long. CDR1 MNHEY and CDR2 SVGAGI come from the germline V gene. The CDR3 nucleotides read TGTGCCAGCAGGGGGACCCTAGCGACCTACGAGCAGTACTTC. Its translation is CASRGTLATYEQYF.